The clone carrying this TCR beta chain was seen a single time. Its antigen is still unknown. The table came from immunoSEQ multiplex PCR; TCRdb's copy has only in-frame clones and leaves some out. The table records some 84,000 clones, 88% of them present only once. These data come from a study of T cell responses to AZD1222 COVID-19 vaccine. Study information: Pooling was applied to second doses at about 4 or about 12 weeks. Study-wide findings and caveats: Among AZD1222 vaccinees, only five or six were seropositive at baseline. Nearly half of the spike-specific TCRs reportedly recognize variant regions that carry no mutations.

V lost 7 bases and J lost 4; bases outside the gene matches: 4. This CDR3 region has 13 residues. The V and J genes are TRBV12-3 or TRBV12-4 and TRBJ1-5; TRBD1 matches 7 bases. This material consisted of peripheral blood, taken on day 0 of AZD1222 vaccination. The clonotype originates from an adult in good health. The CDR3 protein is CASKGASNQPQHF. In nucleotides, the CDR3 is TGTGCCAGCAAGGGGGCTAGTAATCAGCCCCAGCATTTT.